One T cell receptor (beta chain) is described in this entry. The target antigen is unknown. This sample was included in a study of shared clonotypes between healthy human individuals. Study-wide points: Incompleteness in sorted-subset sequencing, despite large depth, was shown by rarefaction.

TCRdb's copy holds only in-frame clones and misses some; the assay was immunoSEQ multiplex PCR. The profile shows around 1,000,000 clones, roughly 80% of them singletons. V dropped 4 bases and J dropped 7 bases, with 20 bases sitting between them. Per the germline V gene, CDR1 is GTSNPN and CDR2 is SVGIG (reference sequence). The CDR3 extends over 14 amino acids. The rearrangement joins TRBV30 to TRBJ2-7, with D tentatively TRBD1 (8 bases). The clonotype was recovered from a man younger than 35 in good health. Some clones in this sample may be carry-over from other donors' samples. The sequenced material came from memory CD4+ T cells from PBMCs. Subset defined: CD45RA-negative fraction. CDR3 bases: TGTGCCTGGACCGGGGGGACAGGTGGGCGAGAGCAGTACTTC. This sequence encodes CAWTGGTGGREQYF.